This T cell receptor (beta chain) was recorded in a study of T cell repertoires in cytomegalovirus infection (dated by TCRdb to the late 2010s). Broadly, across the study: The peptide stimulations were aimed at well-studied HLA-B-restricted epitopes as well as recently identified HLA-C-restricted CMV epitopes, whose presentation resists viral immunomodulation. Donor HLA type was relevant to the analysis, as public TCR beta signatures indicated carriage of CMV infection together with the matching HLA type. What the authors observed across the whole study: The ex vivo response was dominated by HLA-C-restricted CMV-specific TCR beta clonotypes, and the single most frequent clonotype in two of eight donors was supplied by these HLA-C-restricted clonotypes. In both this cohort and an independent cohort of 350 or so donors, the cumulative frequency of public TCR beta family members distinguished carriers of CMV infection plus the relevant HLA type.

With respect to this clonotype: Its specific antigen is unknown. Within one base of it there is no much larger clone, and no base qualities were kept.

What this sample's treatment or condition label stands for: in vitro stimulation with specific CMV peptide epitopes to enrich CMV-specific T cells. Between the V and J ends, shortened by 3 bases and 4 bases respectively, the junction contains 15 bases. Spanning cysteine to phenylalanine, the CDR3 consists of 15 amino acids. The read is trimmed to its CDR3 DNA, 45 bases read in frame from base 1. Based on the germline V gene (reference sequence), the CDR1 and CDR2 sequences are LNHDA and SQIVND. Sequenced using an Illumina HiSeq 1500. TCRdb applied fastp at Q25 and MiXCR to the public reads, then kept only in-frame beta chains. Rows merge per CDR3 protein into single entries with the most common DNA and genes. Across this sample there are tens of thousands of distinct CDR3 sequences, with about 42% seen only once. Of the sample, 94% falls within the top ten clones.

The sample in question was CD8+ T cells from cultured PBMCs, obtained from culture after CMV antigen stimulation. The chain links TRBV19 with TRBJ1-1; the D gene cannot be resolved reliably. This TCR came from a human donor in good health (CMV status not recorded). Some clones in this sample may be carry-over from other donors' samples. The CDR3 loop reads CASSINLGRGTEAFF. At the DNA level, the sequence is TGTGCCAGTAGTATCAATTTAGGGCGGGGCACTGAAGCTTTCTTT.